A selection of T cell receptor beta chains follows, all from one sample in a study of blood T cell repertoires in COVID-19. Data came from immunoSEQ multiplex PCR; TCRdb stores just in-frame clones and leaves some out. The sample shows approximately 260,000 clones, around 90% of them seen only once. Sequences were obtained from peripheral blood. All receptors come from a woman between 35 and 50 years old with acute or convalescent COVID-19. Both conserved end residues are part of each CDR3. The D gene is left open where the match is weak. Only some rows state a clone size, as once, few, many or a class for expanded clones.

cdr3_aa cdr3_nt j_call clone_size v_call d_call
CASSYLDRVDTEAFF TGTGCCAGCAGTTACTTAGACAGGGTTGACACTGAAGCTTTCTTT TRBJ1-1 - TRBV6-6 TRBD1
CASSYSAGGTGELFF TGTGCCAGCAGTTACTCGGCAGGGGGCACCGGGGAGCTGTTTTTT TRBJ2-2 - TRBV6-5 TRBD1
CASSAGQGMNTEAFF TGTGCCAGCAGCGCCGGACAGGGAATGAACACTGAAGCTTTCTTT TRBJ1-1 - TRBV2 TRBD1
CATLPGSNYGYTF TGTGCCACCCTTCCAGGGTCTAACTATGGCTACACCTTC TRBJ1-2 - TRBV6-6 -
CASRDPGQGSTEAFF TGTGCCAGCAGGGACCCGGGACAGGGGAGCACTGAAGCTTTCTTT TRBJ1-1 - TRBV27 TRBD1
CASTRTGQESDTQYF TGCGCCAGCACCCGAACGGGACAGGAGTCGGATACGCAGTATTTT TRBJ2-3 once TRBV5-1 TRBD1
CASSDPDSYYGYTF TGTGCCAGCAGCGATCCGGACAGCTACTATGGCTACACCTTC TRBJ1-2 - TRBV28 -
CAISDRSRADTQYF TGTGCCATCAGTGATAGGAGCCGGGCAGATACGCAGTATTTT TRBJ2-3 - TRBV10-3 -
CASSLGDRGYGYTF TGTGCCAGCAGCTTAGGGGACAGAGGCTATGGCTACACCTTC TRBJ1-2 - TRBV11-2 TRBD1
CASSALAGDTGELFF TGTGCCAGTAGTGCCCTAGCGGGGGACACCGGGGAGCTGTTTTTT TRBJ2-2 - TRBV19 TRBD2
CASSFPLTGYISTNEKLFF TGTGCCAGCAGTTTCCCTTTGACAGGTTACATTTCAACTAATGAAAAACTGTTTTTT TRBJ1-4 - TRBV28 -
CASSPYAVRDGELFF TGTGCCAGCAGCCCGTACGCGGTGCGGGACGGGGAGCTGTTTTTT TRBJ2-2 - TRBV9 -
CATSDSPGQGAGNTIYF TGTGCCACCAGTGATTCCCCGGGACAGGGGGCTGGGAACACCATATATTTT TRBJ1-3 - TRBV24-1 TRBD1
CASSPADRDNSPLHF TGTGCCAGCAGCCCGGCCGACAGGGATAATTCACCCCTCCACTTT TRBJ1-6 - TRBV5-4 TRBD1
CASSVGQPTDTQYF TGTGCCAGCAGCGTAGGACAGCCTACAGATACGCAGTATTTT TRBJ2-3 - TRBV9 -
CASSNRLRGKAEKLFF TGTGCCAGCAGCAACCGATTAAGGGGAAAGGCTGAAAAACTGTTTTTT TRBJ1-4 once TRBV7-6 -
CASSLDRGRIRDTQYF TGTGCCAGCAGCTTGGACAGGGGGCGAATAAGAGATACGCAGTATTTT TRBJ2-3 - TRBV5-6 TRBD1
CASSLQGANYGYTF TGTGCCAGCAGCCTCCAGGGGGCTAACTATGGCTACACCTTC TRBJ1-2 - TRBV9 TRBD1
CASSATGNGNTIYF TGTGCCAGCAGCGCCACAGGGAACGGAAACACCATATATTTT TRBJ1-3 - TRBV3-1/TRBV3-2 -
CASSPRGGTFNSPLHF TGCGCCAGCAGCCCTCGAGGAGGGACGTTCAATTCACCCCTCCACTTT TRBJ1-6 - TRBV5-1 -
CASSIGQGDGYGYTF TGTGCCAGCAGCATAGGACAGGGCGACGGCTATGGCTACACCTTC TRBJ1-2 few TRBV11-2 TRBD1
CASSYAQGRDGYTF TGTGCCAGCAGTTACGCCCAGGGAAGGGATGGCTACACCTTC TRBJ1-2 - TRBV6-5 -
CASSQARLAGANVLTF TGTGCCAGCAGCCAAGCGAGGCTCGCTGGGGCCAACGTCCTGACTTTC TRBJ2-6 - TRBV4-2 -
CASTSGLNTEAFF TGTGCCAGCACTTCAGGGTTGAACACTGAAGCTTTCTTT TRBJ1-1 - TRBV6-5 -
CATSDLPGQGSNEQFF TGTGCCACCAGTGATTTACCTGGACAGGGGAGCAATGAGCAGTTCTTC TRBJ2-1 - TRBV24-1 TRBD1
CASSQPGLGLETQYF TGCGCCAGCAGCCAGCCGGGACTAGGATTGGAGACCCAGTACTTC TRBJ2-5 - TRBV4-1 TRBD2
CSVEDLRGDRENTGELFF TGCAGCGTTGAAGATCTCAGAGGAGACAGGGAAAACACCGGGGAGCTGTTTTTT TRBJ2-2 - TRBV29-1 TRBD1
CASLAGNTEAFF TGTGCCAGCTTGGCAGGGAACACTGAAGCTTTCTTT TRBJ1-1 - TRBV2 -
CASSNNAGTVISGANVLTF TGTGCCAGCAGCAACAACGCCGGGACAGTCATCTCTGGGGCCAACGTCCTGACTTTC TRBJ2-6 - TRBV11-3 TRBD1
CASSPRQGTYSGNTIYF TGTGCCAGCAGCCCCCGACAGGGAACCTACTCTGGAAACACCATATATTTT TRBJ1-3 - TRBV7-9 TRBD1
CASSRSGVQETQYF TGTGCCAGCAGCCGCTCAGGGGTTCAAGAGACCCAGTACTTC TRBJ2-5 - TRBV7-2 -
CASSLAGGADGYTF TGCGCCAGCAGCTTGGCGGGGGGCGCAGATGGCTACACCTTC TRBJ1-2 once TRBV5-1 -
CATTAGNYGYTF TGTGCCACCACGGCGGGCAACTATGGCTACACCTTC TRBJ1-2 - TRBV2 -
CAISDRRKQEGNGYTF TGTGCCATCAGTGACCGGAGGAAGCAGGAGGGGAATGGCTACACCTTC TRBJ1-2 few TRBV10-3 -
CASSSGGDTEAFF TGTGCCAGTAGTTCCGGGGGGGACACTGAAGCTTTCTTT TRBJ1-1 few TRBV19 -
CASSRQGARAFF TGTGCCAGCAGCAGACAGGGGGCTAGGGCTTTCTTT TRBJ1-1 - TRBV11-2 TRBD1
CAISGVLDRVYNEQFF TGTGCCATCAGTGGTGTCTTGGACAGGGTGTACAATGAGCAGTTCTTC TRBJ2-1 - TRBV10-3 TRBD1
CASSFVSDTQYF TGTGCCAGCAGCTTCGTCTCAGATACGCAGTATTTT TRBJ2-3 - TRBV7-8 -
CASSVSSAGARDEQFF TGTGCCAGCAGCGTAAGTTCGGCGGGGGCCCGGGATGAGCAGTTCTTC TRBJ2-1 - TRBV9 -
CASSHWDRRGAYQETQYF TGTGCCAGCAGCCACTGGGACAGGAGGGGGGCGTACCAAGAGACCCAGTACTTC TRBJ2-5 - TRBV12-1 -
CAWNRLTYNEQFF TGTGCCTGGAACCGGCTGACTTACAATGAGCAGTTCTTC TRBJ2-1 - TRBV30 -
CAWSNRTSQPQHF TGTGCCTGGAGTAACAGGACTAGTCAGCCCCAGCATTTT TRBJ1-5 - TRBV30 -
CAISTSNYGYTF TGTGCCATCAGCACTTCTAACTATGGCTACACCTTC TRBJ1-2 - TRBV10-3 -
CAWSGVGATGYGYTF TGTGCCTGGAGTGGAGTGGGGGCGACGGGCTATGGCTACACCTTC TRBJ1-2 - TRBV30 -
CAISGGGLTTKNIQYF TGTGCCATCAGTGGCGGGGGACTAACCACTAAAAACATTCAGTACTTC TRBJ2-4 - TRBV10-3 TRBD2
CASSISVTTGELFF TGTGCCAGTAGTATTTCGGTTACCACCGGGGAGCTGTTTTTT TRBJ2-2 few TRBV19 -
CASSSTRTDTQYF TGTGCCAGCAGTTCGACACGCACAGATACGCAGTATTTT TRBJ2-3 - TRBV12-3/TRBV12-4 -
CASGLVLAPRDTEAFF TGTGCTAGTGGTTTGGTACTTGCCCCCCGGGACACTGAAGCTTTCTTT TRBJ1-1 - TRBV12-5 -
CASSDGGQGSRNTIYF TGTGCCAGCAGTGATGGGGGACAGGGGAGCAGAAACACCATATATTTT TRBJ1-3 - TRBV6-1 TRBD1
CASSLIGGDSPLHF TGTGCCAGCAGCTTGATCGGGGGGGATTCACCCCTCCACTTT TRBJ1-6 - TRBV5-4 -
CAISTPGTGATEAFF TGTGCCATCAGTACGCCCGGGACAGGGGCCACTGAAGCTTTCTTT TRBJ1-1 - TRBV10-3 TRBD1
CASSFAGQKNEKLFF TGCGCCAGCAGCTTTGCGGGACAGAAGAATGAAAAACTGTTTTTT TRBJ1-4 - TRBV5-1 TRBD1
CASTGGDEKLFF TGTGCCAGCACGGGCGGGGATGAAAAACTGTTTTTT TRBJ1-4 - TRBV6-5 -
CASSQRQNPPSYNSPLHF TGTGCCAGCAGCCAGCGACAGAATCCACCCTCCTATAATTCACCCCTCCACTTT TRBJ1-6 - TRBV5-6 -
CAIRGGQGVSPLHF TGTGCCATCAGGGGGGGACAGGGCGTTTCACCCCTCCACTTT TRBJ1-6 - TRBV10-3 TRBD1